One sample yielded the 18 T cell receptor beta chains listed below, sequenced in a study of T cells in Graves' hyperthyroidism and ophthalmopathy. RNA transcripts served as the template for amplifying TCR beta CDR3 regions. HTBI primers were used for first-round RT-PCR of the TCR CDR3. Each CDR3 protein gets one entry after TCRdb re-called the multiplex PCR reads with MiXCR. The sample has around 600,000 distinct CDR3 sequences, 45% seen once; the top ten hold less than 9.5%. Sequenced material: peripheral blood or thyroid tissue (not recorded which). Source of these receptors: an adult man with Graves' disease, either hyperthyroidism or ophthalmopathy (not recorded which).

About this clonotype itself: A read error may be the cause here, since a much bigger clone is one base away. The chain carries TRBV19 and TRBJ1-1, with no clear D. Germline CDR1 reads LNHDA; CDR2 reads SQIVND (reference sequence). V lost 3 bases and J lost 5, with 4 bases in between. The CDR3 is 11 residues long. The CDR3 is CASSMRTEAFF. Here the CDR3 DNA reads TGTGCCAGTAGTATGCGGACTGAAGCTTTCTTT.

This clonotype was observed a few times. The V and J genes are TRBV20-1 and TRBJ2-7; D perhaps matches TRBD2 (5 bases). V was shortened by 0 bases and J by 3 bases, with 15 bases between the two germline ends. The V gene's germline CDR1 is DFQATT and CDR2 SNEGSKA (reference sequence). The CDR3 spans 15 residues. The CDR3 loop reads CSARDPSSSNYEQYF. The CDR3 bases are TGCAGTGCTAGAGACCCTAGCTCCTCCAACTACGAGCAGTACTTC.

Remarks on this clonotype: Sequence at one end of the junction differs from germline and may be a read error. The V and J genes are TRBV10-3 and TRBJ1-5; D possibly corresponds to TRBD1 (6 bases). CDR3 size: 15 residues. The germline V gene encodes CDR1 ENHRY and CDR2 SYGVKD. The chain's CDR3 is CASSFGGGNNQPQHF. CDR3 DNA: TGTGCCAGCAGTTTTGGGGGGGGCAACAATCAGCCCCAGCATTTT.

This clonotype was counted many times. The chain carries TRBV25-1 and TRBJ1-2; TRBD1 agrees at 10 bases. The V and J ends lost 4 bases and 8 bases, in that order; junction bases with no gene match: 7. The CDR3 has 14 amino acids. CDR1 MGHDK and CDR2 SYGVNS come from the germline V gene. CDR3 DNA: TGTGCCAGCAGTGCTTCCGACAGGGGGCGAGGCTACACCTTC. This sequence encodes CASSASDRGRGYTF.

To note about this clonotype: It may be a read error: a sequence one base away is much more abundant. No conserved phenylalanine or tryptophan is present at the end of the CDR3, so a read error is the likely explanation. The chain uses TRBV7-2 and TRBJ1-1; 10 bases match TRBD1. Germline V gene lookup returns CDR1 SGHTA and CDR2 FQGNSA. V lost 2 bases, J lost 1 base, and 1 base stayed unmatched. The CDR3 spans 15 residues. CDR3 loop: CASSLRTGGNTEAFL. CDR3 bases: TGTGCCAGCAGCTTAAGGACAGGGGGGAACACTGAAGCTTTCCTT.

With regard to this clonotype: A much more abundant neighbour one base away suggests this may be a read error. CDR3 sequence reads: CSVGPGANYGYTF. CDR3 in DNA: TGCAGCGTTGGCCCGGGGGCAAACTATGGCTACACCTTC. V is TRBV29-1 and J is TRBJ1-2; maybe TRBD1 (6 bases). V dropped 4 bases and J dropped 2 bases, with 11 bases sitting between them. CDR3 size: 13 residues. The germline gives CDR1 SQVTM, CDR2 ANQGSEA.

About this clonotype itself: Since no conserved phenylalanine or tryptophan closes the CDR3, a read error is the likely cause. The rearrangement links TRBV20-1 to TRBJ1-1; D is ambiguous. Germline CDR1 reads DFQATT; CDR2 reads SNEGSKA (reference sequence). The germline V and J ends were trimmed by 5 bases and 3 bases, with 7 bases remaining between them. The CDR3 sequence is 11 residues long. The CDR3 spells CSAYPDTEAFL. CDR3 bases: TGCAGTGCTTATCCCGACACTGAAGCTTTCCTT.

There are a few counts of this clonotype. The chain recombines TRBV7-8 with TRBJ1-6; D unresolved. Trimming removed 5 bases from V and 7 bases from J, with 15 bases in between. Germline lookup yields CDR1 SGHVS and CDR2 FQNEAQ. The CDR3 totals 15 residues. In DNA, the CDR3 is TGTGCCAGCAGCGAGTCTCCGTCGCCCAATTCACCCCTCCACTTT. As protein: CASSESPSPNSPLHF.

The sample holds a few counts of this clonotype. The V gene is TRBV20-1, the J gene TRBJ1-1; no definite D call. There are 12 residues in the CDR3. V dropped 2 bases and J dropped 8 bases, with 12 bases sitting between them. Germline V lookup: CDR1 DFQATT, CDR2 SNEGSKA (reference sequence). The CDR3 here is CSARRGGREAFF. The CDR3 nucleotides read TGCAGTGCTAGACGCGGCGGTAGGGAAGCTTTCTTT.

Note on this clonotype: A much larger clone lies a single base off, so this may be a read error. This chain joins TRBV10-3 and TRBJ1-5, with 7 bases that match TRBD1. This CDR3 has 16 amino acids. Unmatched junction bases numbered 17, after V lost 10 bases and J lost 5 bases. Germline V gene sequence: CDR1 ENHRY, CDR2 SYGVKD. CDR3 amino acids: CATSTLYRGGDQPQHF. The CDR3, as DNA: TGTGCCACCAGCACGCTTTACAGGGGCGGGGATCAGCCCCAGCATTTT.

This clonotype appeared many times. V gene TRBV2 combines with J gene TRBJ2-5; 8 bases fit TRBD2. This CDR3 comprises 16 residues. V lost 4 bases, J lost 4 bases, and 11 bases stayed unmatched. Germline lookup yields CDR1 SNHLY and CDR2 FYNNEI. As DNA, the CDR3 is TGTGCCAGCAGTGGAGACGCGCGGGGGGACGGAGAGACCCAGTACTTC. Its translation: CASSGDARGDGETQYF.

CDR3 in amino acids: CASSEKSNQPQHF. The CDR3, as DNA: TGTGCCAGCAGTGAGAAGAGCAATCAGCCCCAGCATTTT. The rearrangement joins TRBV2 to TRBJ1-5, with D unclear. The V end was cut by 3 bases, the J end by 1 base, with 4 bases between. Germline loops: CDR1 SNHLY, CDR2 FYNNEI. The length of the CDR3 is 13 residues.

This clonotype showed up just a few times. This rearrangement joins TRBV20-1 to TRBJ1-5, with 12 bases aligning to TRBD1. The V and J ends lost 6 bases and 6 bases, in that order; junction bases with no gene match: 9. The CDR3 loop spans 15 amino acids. In germline, CDR1 is DFQATT, CDR2 SNEGSKA (reference sequence). The CDR3: CSAHAGTGGGQPQHF. CDR3 nucleotides: TGCAGTGCGCATGCCGGGACAGGGGGCGGTCAGCCCCAGCATTTT.

To note about this clonotype: Given a much more abundant clone one base away, this may be a read error. The chain joins TRBV20-1 to TRBJ2-5; possible D gene TRBD1, 6 bases. CDR1 is DFQATT and CDR2 is SNEGSKA in the germline V gene (reference sequence). The CDR3 is 13 amino acids. Written as DNA, the CDR3 is TGCAGTGCTAGGGACAGCGCACAAGGGACCCAGTACTTC. Translating it yields CSARDSAQGTQYF.

This clonotype was seen ten or more times. The chain employs TRBV10-3 and TRBJ2-7, with a weak D call TRBD2 (6 bases). The CDR3 spans 13 residues. V was cut by 3 bases and J by 1 base, with 7 bases left in between. CDR1 and CDR2 from the germline V gene are ENHRY and SYGVKD. The CDR3 is CAISERESYEQYF. CDR3 DNA sequence: TGTGCCATCAGTGAACGGGAGTCCTACGAGCAGTACTTC.

Concerning this clonotype: At one end the junction does not follow the germline gene, possibly because of a read error. The chain joins TRBV7-9 to TRBJ1-1, with 7 positions matching TRBD1. This CDR3 is 16 amino acids long. CDR1 is SEHNR and CDR2 is FQNEAQ in the germline V gene (reference sequence). CDR3 in amino acids: CASSLVPDRFRATAFF. For the CDR3, the DNA is TGCGCCAGCAGCCTCGTTCCGGACAGGTTTAGGGCCACGGCTTTCTTT.

This chain links TRBV7-9 with TRBJ2-2; 11 bases map to TRBD1. Germline V gives CDR1 SEHNR, CDR2 FQNEAQ (reference sequence). J gave up 8 bases and V 4 bases, and 3 bases lay outside the gene matches. The CDR3 contains 14 residues. The CDR3 coding sequence is TGTGCCAGCAGCTCTGGACAGGGGGCTGGGGAGCTGTTTTTT. Its protein product is CASSSGQGAGELFF. The whole variable domain, filled in from reference TRBV7-9 and TRBJ2-2, reads DTGVSQNPRHKITKRGQNVTFRCDPISEHNRLYWYRQTLGQGPEFLTYFQNEAQLEKSRLLSDRFSAERPKGSFSTLEIQRTEQGDSAMYLCASSSGQGAGELFFGEGSRLTVL.

Only one count was recorded for this clonotype. A much bigger clone sits one base away, suggesting this may be a read error. The chain links TRBV7-9 to TRBJ2-7; TRBD1 aligns across 7 bases. This CDR3 is 14 amino acids long. Germline assignment: CDR1 SEHNR and CDR2 FQNEAQ (reference sequence). The CDR3: CASSTLQGYYEQHF. Here the CDR3 DNA reads TGTGCCAGCAGCACCTTACAGGGGTACTACGAGCAGCACTTC. The full variable domain, rest sourced from reference TRBV7-9 and TRBJ2-7, is DTGVSQNPRHKITKRGQNVTFRCDPISEHNRLYWYRQTLGQGPEFLTYFQNEAQLEKSRLLSDRFSAERPKGSFSTLEIQRTEQGDSAMYLCASSTLQGYYEQHFGPGTRLTVT.